What follows describes a single T cell receptor beta chain. Its specificity is unknown. Regarding treatment: roughly 18 received Ad26.COV2.S at low or high dose, single or two shots; roughly 5 received placebo; per-sample allocation not given. Collection of the samples took place on day 63 after the first injection of vaccine or placebo. Method: immunoSEQ multiplex PCR; TCRdb's copy keeps in-frame clones and lacks some. The sample holds some 340,000 clones, about 82% seen once. The sample is drawn from a study of Ad26.COV2.S vaccination and SARS-CoV-2 variants. About the study: Ad26.COV2.S, an intramuscular injection, was given once or twice 56 days apart.

V trimming: 2 bases; J trimming: 4 bases; junction bases outside the gene matches: 9. The CDR3 extends over 16 amino acids. Per the germline V gene, CDR1 is LNHDA and CDR2 is SQIVND (reference sequence). Overall study findings and caveats: Higher spike-specific TCR breadth was found in vaccine recipients than in placebo recipients. Vaccine and placebo recipients had similar non-spike TCR breadth.

This sample comprised peripheral blood, obtained in a trial of Ad26.COV2.S vaccine versus placebo. The chain uses TRBV19 and TRBJ2-3; TRBD2 matches at 7 bases. The sequence was obtained from a person aged 18-65 years who received the Ad26.COV2.S COVID-19 vaccine or a placebo. Here the CDR3 reads CASSIRPGRVADTQYF. In nucleotides, the CDR3 is TGTGCCAGTAGTATACGGCCAGGGAGGGTGGCAGATACGCAGTATTTT.